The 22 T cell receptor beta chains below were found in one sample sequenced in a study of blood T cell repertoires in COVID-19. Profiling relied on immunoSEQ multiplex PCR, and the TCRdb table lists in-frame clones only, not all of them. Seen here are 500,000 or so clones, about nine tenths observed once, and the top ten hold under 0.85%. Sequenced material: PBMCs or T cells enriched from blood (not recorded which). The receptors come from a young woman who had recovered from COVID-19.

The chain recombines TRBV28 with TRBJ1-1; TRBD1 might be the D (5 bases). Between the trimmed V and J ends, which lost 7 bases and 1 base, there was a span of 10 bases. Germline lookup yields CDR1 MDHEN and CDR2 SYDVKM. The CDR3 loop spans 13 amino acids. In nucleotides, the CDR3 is TGTGCCAGCATTGGGACTCAGAACACTGAAGCTTTCTTT. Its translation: CASIGTQNTEAFF.

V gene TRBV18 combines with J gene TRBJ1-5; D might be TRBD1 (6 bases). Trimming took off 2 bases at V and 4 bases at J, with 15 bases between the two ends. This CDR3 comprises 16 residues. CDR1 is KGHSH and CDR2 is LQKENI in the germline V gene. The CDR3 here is CASSPDTGLGNQPQHF. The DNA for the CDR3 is TGTGCCAGCTCACCAGACACAGGGCTGGGTAATCAGCCCCAGCATTTT. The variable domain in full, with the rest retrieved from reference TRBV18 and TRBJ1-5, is NAGVMQNPRHLVRRRGQEARLRCSPMKGHSHVYWYRQLPEEGLKFMVYLQKENIIDESGMPKERFSAEFPKEGPSILRIQQVVRGDSAAYFCASSPDTGLGNQPQHFGDGTRLSIL.

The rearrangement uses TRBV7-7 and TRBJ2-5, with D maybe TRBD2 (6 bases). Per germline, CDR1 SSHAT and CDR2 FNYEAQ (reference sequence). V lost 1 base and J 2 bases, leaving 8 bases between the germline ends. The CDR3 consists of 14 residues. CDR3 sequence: CASSLDRGQETQYF. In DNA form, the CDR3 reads TGTGCCAGCAGCTTAGATCGGGGGCAAGAGACCCAGTACTTC.

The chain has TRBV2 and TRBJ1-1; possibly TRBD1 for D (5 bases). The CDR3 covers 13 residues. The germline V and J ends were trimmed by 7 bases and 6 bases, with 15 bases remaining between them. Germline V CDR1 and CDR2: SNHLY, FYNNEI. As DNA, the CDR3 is TGTGCCAGCATCACAAGGGGTAGCTCTGAAGCTTTCTTT. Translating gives CASITRGSSEAFF.

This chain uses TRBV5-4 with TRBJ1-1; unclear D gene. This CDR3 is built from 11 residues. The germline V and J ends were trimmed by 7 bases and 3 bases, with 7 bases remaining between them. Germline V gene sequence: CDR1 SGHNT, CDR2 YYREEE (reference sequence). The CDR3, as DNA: TGTGCCAGCCGGAGGGACACTGAAGCTTTCTTT. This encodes CASRRDTEAFF.

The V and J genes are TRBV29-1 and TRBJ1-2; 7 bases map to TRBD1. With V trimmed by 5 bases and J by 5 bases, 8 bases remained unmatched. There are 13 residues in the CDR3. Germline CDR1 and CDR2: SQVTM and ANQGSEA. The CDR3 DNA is TGCAGCGTTACCGTAGGGACAGATTATGGCTACACCTTC. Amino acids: CSVTVGTDYGYTF. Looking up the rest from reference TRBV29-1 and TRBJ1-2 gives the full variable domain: SAVISQKPSRDICQRGTSLTIQCQVDSQVTMMFWYRQQPGQSLTLIATANQGSEATYESGFVIDKFPISRPNLTFSTLTVSNMSPEDSSIYLCSVTVGTDYGYTFGSGTRLTVV.

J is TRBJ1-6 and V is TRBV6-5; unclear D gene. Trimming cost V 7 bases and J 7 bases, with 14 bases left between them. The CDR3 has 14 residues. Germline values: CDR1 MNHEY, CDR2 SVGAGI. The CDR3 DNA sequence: TGTGCCAGCAAACCGGGTCTAGTAAATTCACCCCTCCACTTT. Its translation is CASKPGLVNSPLHF.

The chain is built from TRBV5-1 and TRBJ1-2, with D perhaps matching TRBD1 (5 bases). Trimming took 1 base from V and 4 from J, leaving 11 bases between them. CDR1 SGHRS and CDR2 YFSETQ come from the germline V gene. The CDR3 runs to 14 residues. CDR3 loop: CASSLTGLGYGYTF. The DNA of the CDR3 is TGCGCCAGCAGCTTGACAGGCCTGGGCTATGGCTACACCTTC. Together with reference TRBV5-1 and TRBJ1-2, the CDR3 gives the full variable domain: KAGVTQTPRYLIKTRGQQVTLSCSPISGHRSVSWYQQTPGQGLQFLFEYFSETQRNKGNFPGRFSGRQFSNSRSEMNVSTLELGDSALYLCASSLTGLGYGYTFGSGTRLTVV.

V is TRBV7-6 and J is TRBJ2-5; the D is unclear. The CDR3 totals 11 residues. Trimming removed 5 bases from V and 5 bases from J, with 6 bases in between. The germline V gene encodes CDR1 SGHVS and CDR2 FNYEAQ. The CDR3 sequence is CASSPRETQYF. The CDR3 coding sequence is TGTGCCAGCAGCCCACGGGAGACCCAGTACTTC. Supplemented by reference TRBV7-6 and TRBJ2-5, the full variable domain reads GAGVSQSPRYKVTKRGQDVALRCDPISGHVSLYWYRQALGQGPEFLTYFNYEAQQDKSGLPNDRFSAERPEGSISTLTIQRTEQRDSAMYRCASSPRETQYFGPGTRLLVL.

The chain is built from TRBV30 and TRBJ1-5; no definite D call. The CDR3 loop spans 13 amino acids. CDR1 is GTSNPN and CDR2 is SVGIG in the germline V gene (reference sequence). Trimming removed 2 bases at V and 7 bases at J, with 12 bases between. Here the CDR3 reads CAWSRRGEQPQHF. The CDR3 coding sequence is TGTGCCTGGAGTAGGCGCGGAGAACAGCCCCAGCATTTT.

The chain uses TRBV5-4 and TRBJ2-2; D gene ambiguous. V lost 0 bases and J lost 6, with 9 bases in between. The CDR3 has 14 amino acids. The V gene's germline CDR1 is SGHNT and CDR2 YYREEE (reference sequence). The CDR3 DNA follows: TGTGCCAGCAGCTTGGGGGCCCCGTCCGGGGAGCTGTTTTTT. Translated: CASSLGAPSGELFF. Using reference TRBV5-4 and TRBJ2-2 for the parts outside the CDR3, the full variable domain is ETGVTQSPTHLIKTRGQQVTLRCSSQSGHNTVSWYQQALGQGPQFIFQYYREEENGRGNFPPRFSGLQFPNYSSELNVNALELDDSALYLCASSLGAPSGELFFGEGSRLTVL.

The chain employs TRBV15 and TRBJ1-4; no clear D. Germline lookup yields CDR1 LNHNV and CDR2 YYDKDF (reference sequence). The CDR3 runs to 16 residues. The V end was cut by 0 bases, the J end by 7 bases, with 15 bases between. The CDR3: CATSRDGGQSVEKLFF. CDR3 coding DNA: TGTGCCACCAGCAGAGATGGTGGGCAGTCCGTTGAAAAACTGTTTTTT.

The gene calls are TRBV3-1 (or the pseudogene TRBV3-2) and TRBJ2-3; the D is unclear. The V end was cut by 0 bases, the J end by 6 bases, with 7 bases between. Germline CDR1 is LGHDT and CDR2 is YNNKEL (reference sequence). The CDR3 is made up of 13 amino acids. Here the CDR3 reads CASSQDVRDTQYF. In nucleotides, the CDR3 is TGTGCCAGCAGCCAAGACGTGAGGGATACGCAGTATTTT.

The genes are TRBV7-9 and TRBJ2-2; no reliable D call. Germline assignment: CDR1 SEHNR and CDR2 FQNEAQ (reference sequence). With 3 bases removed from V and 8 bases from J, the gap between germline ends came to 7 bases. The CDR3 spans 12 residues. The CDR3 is CASSFYRGELFF. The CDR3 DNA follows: TGTGCCAGCAGCTTTTATCGGGGGGAGCTGTTTTTT. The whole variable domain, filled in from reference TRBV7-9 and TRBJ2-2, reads DTGVSQNPRHKITKRGQNVTFRCDPISEHNRLYWYRQTLGQGPEFLTYFQNEAQLEKSRLLSDRFSAERPKGSFSTLEIQRTEQGDSAMYLCASSFYRGELFFGEGSRLTVL.

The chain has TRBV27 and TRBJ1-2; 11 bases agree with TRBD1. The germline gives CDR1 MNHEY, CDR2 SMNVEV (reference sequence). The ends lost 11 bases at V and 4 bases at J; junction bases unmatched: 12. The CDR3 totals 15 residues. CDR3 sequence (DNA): TGTGCCCGCGGACAGGGGGCGACTTTAGGCTATGGCTACACCTTC. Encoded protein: CARGQGATLGYGYTF.

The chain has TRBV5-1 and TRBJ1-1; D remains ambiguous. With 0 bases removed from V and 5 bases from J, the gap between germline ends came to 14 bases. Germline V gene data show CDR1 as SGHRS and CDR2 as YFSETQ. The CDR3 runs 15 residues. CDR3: CASSLEREAGTEAFF. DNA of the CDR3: TGCGCCAGCAGCTTGGAGCGGGAGGCCGGGACTGAAGCTTTCTTT.

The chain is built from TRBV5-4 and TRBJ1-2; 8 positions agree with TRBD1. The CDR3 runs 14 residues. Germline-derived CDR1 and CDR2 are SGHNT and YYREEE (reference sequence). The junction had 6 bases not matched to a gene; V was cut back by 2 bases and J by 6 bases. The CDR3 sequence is CASSLVDREHGYTF. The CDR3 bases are TGTGCCAGCAGCTTAGTGGACAGGGAACATGGCTACACCTTC. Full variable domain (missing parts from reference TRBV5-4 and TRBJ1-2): ETGVTQSPTHLIKTRGQQVTLRCSSQSGHNTVSWYQQALGQGPQFIFQYYREEENGRGNFPPRFSGLQFPNYSSELNVNALELDDSALYLCASSLVDREHGYTFGSGTRLTVV.

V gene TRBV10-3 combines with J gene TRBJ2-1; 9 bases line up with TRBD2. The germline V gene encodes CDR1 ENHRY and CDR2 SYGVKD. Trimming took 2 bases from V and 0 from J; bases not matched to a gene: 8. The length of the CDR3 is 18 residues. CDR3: CAISERSGGLSSYNEQFF. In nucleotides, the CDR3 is TGTGCCATCAGTGAGCGTAGCGGGGGCCTGAGCTCCTACAATGAGCAGTTCTTC.

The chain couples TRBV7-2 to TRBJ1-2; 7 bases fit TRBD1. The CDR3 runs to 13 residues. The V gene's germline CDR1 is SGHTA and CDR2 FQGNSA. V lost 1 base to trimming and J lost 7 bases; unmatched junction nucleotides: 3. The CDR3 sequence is CASSLEGAGGYTF. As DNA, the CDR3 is TGTGCCAGCAGCTTAGAGGGGGCGGGTGGCTACACCTTC.

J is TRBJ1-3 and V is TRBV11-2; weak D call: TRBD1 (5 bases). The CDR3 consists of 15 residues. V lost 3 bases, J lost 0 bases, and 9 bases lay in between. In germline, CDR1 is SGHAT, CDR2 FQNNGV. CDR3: CASSFEGLSGNTIYF. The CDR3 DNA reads TGTGCCAGCAGCTTCGAGGGACTCTCTGGAAACACCATATATTTT.

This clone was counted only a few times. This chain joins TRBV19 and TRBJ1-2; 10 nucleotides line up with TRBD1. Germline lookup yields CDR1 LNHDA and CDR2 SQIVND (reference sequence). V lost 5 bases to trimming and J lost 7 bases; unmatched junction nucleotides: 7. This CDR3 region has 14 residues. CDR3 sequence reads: CASSPDRGLSGYTF. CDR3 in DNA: TGTGCCAGTAGTCCTGACAGGGGGCTAAGTGGCTACACCTTC.

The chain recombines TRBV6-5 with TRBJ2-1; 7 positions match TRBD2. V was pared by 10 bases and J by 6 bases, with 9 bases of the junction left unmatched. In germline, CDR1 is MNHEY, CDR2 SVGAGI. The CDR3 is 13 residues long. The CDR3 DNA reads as TGTGCCATTCGCAAGGCGGGAGCCAATGAGCAGTTCTTC. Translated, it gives CAIRKAGANEQFF.